These T cell receptor beta chains were read from a single sample in a study of type 1 regulatory T cells. TCRdb independently ran MiXCR on the reads; one entry per CDR3 protein. The sample lists some 100,000 distinct CDR3 sequences, around a third occurring once. What was sequenced was CD4+ T cells, either the whole sample or a sorted fraction (not recorded which). These receptor sequences come from a human donor in good health. Both conserved end residues are trimmed from each CDR3. The order of the fields is J gene, V gene, CDR3 length, CDR3 protein.

TRBJ2-2 TRBV9 12 ASSVDSVPGELF
TRBJ2-7 TRBV7-4 16 ASSLPLLPVKVSYEQY
TRBJ1-2 TRBV29-1 11 SVLTAGLYGYT
TRBJ1-2 TRBV7-8 12 ASSLGLGTYGYT
TRBJ2-5 TRBV5-1 15 ASSLAGTGAFQETQY
TRBJ2-3 TRBV7-2 13 ASSYSGRGTDTQY
TRBJ1-1 TRBV2 12 ASRKQVKNTEAF
TRBJ1-3 TRBV5-1 13 ASSNQGTSGNTIY
TRBJ1-6 TRBV9 14 ASSVSPGTENSPLH
TRBJ2-3 TRBV2 12 ASRSSGGGDTQY
TRBJ1-2 TRBV7-6 15 ASSPSGEAGLLGGYT
TRBJ1-2 TRBV5-1 13 ASSLGGSIDYGYT
TRBJ1-1 TRBV7-8 15 ASSSSWELGLDTEAF
TRBJ2-5 TRBV27 12 ASSSTGEVETQY
TRBJ1-1 TRBV5-1 12 ASTKDAQDTEAF
TRBJ2-2 TRBV7-2 12 ASRRIAGTGELF
TRBJ1-1 TRBV11-3 12 ASSPGQGEGEAF
TRBJ2-7 TRBV12-3/TRBV12-4 14 ASSTQGLAGGPKQY
TRBJ2-5 TRBV5-1 10 ASRDRQETQY
TRBJ2-5 TRBV15 11 ATSRNGAKTQY
TRBJ2-5 TRBV10-3 12 AISEAGGAETQY
TRBJ2-7 TRBV3-1 15 ASSVTSGRPRSYEQY
TRBJ1-5 TRBV20-1 11 SARGVSNQPQH
TRBJ2-5 TRBV20-1 13 SASTLGALIETQY
TRBJ2-7 TRBV5-6 17 ASSVNRDRDHLRGYEQY
TRBJ2-4 TRBV12-3/TRBV12-4 14 ASSLADRGREDIQY
TRBJ2-7 TRBV12-3/TRBV12-4 15 ASSLAMKREIVYEQY
TRBJ2-5 TRBV20-1 14 SARATGVLAEETQY
TRBJ2-1 TRBV3-1 15 ASSQRGGKFSYNEQF
TRBJ2-1 TRBV28 14 ASSGGRLYIFREQF
TRBJ1-3 TRBV12-3/TRBV12-4 14 ANSSSGGNSGNTIY
TRBJ2-7 TRBV7-2 13 ASSKRDRGLGEQY
TRBJ1-2 TRBV20-1 11 SARGQVMYGYT
TRBJ2-7 TRBV25-1 11 ASSEGRVSEQY
TRBJ1-5 TRBV14 11 ASSQDRGQPQH
TRBJ1-2 TRBV7-2 13 ASSPNRNPNYGYT
TRBJ2-1 TRBV25-1 14 ASSPQGASGNNEQF